These 10 T cell receptor beta chains came from one sample sequenced in a study of brain metastases from non-small cell lung cancer. Repertoires were generated with immunoSEQ multiplex PCR, while TCRdb's copy carries only in-frame clones and drops some. The table lists 1,500 to 2,000 clones, over 65% of them singletons. What was sequenced was tumor-adjacent normal tissue. The receptors were gathered from a donor aged 40 or over with non-small cell lung cancer.

V is TRBV4-1 and J is TRBJ2-3; TRBD2 matches at 11 bases. The CDR3 is 17 residues long. The trim removed 2 bases at V and 5 bases at J, leaving 9 bases unmatched. Germline V gene data show CDR1 as MGHRA and CDR2 as YSYEKL. CDR3: CASSQTPLAGDRDTQYF. The CDR3 DNA reads TGCGCCAGCAGCCAAACCCCACTAGCGGGAGATAGAGATACGCAGTATTTT.

This clone showed up just once. The CDR3 DNA reads TGTGCCAGCAGTTTACCAGCCAAAAACATTCAGTACTTC. Translated: CASSLPAKNIQYF. The V call is TRBV12-3 or TRBV12-4, the J call TRBJ2-4, with unresolved D. The germline V and J ends were trimmed by 2 bases and 0 bases, with 2 bases remaining between them. The CDR3 runs to 13 residues.

The rearrangement uses TRBV14 and TRBJ2-2, with unresolved D. Germline CDR1 is SGHDN and CDR2 is FVKESK. V lost 4 bases and J 4 bases, leaving 4 bases between the germline ends. This CDR3 region has 12 residues. The chain's CDR3 is CASSRFTGELFF. The CDR3 bases are TGTGCCAGCAGCCGGTTCACCGGGGAGCTGTTTTTT.

This clone was detected only a few times. J is TRBJ2-7 and V is TRBV6-1; D ambiguous. Per the germline V gene, CDR1 is MNHNS and CDR2 is SASEGT. The CDR3 consists of 14 residues. Between the trimmed V and J ends, which lost 3 bases and 2 bases, there was a span of 11 bases. The CDR3 is CASSEFEPPYEQYF. DNA for the CDR3: TGTGCCAGCAGTGAGTTTGAGCCCCCCTACGAGCAGTACTTC.

The rearrangement joins TRBV6-2 or TRBV6-3 to TRBJ2-3; no clear D gene. Looked up from germline, CDR1 is MNHEY and CDR2 is SVGEGT. The V gene lost 2 bases and the J gene lost 3 bases, with 9 bases spanning the gap. This CDR3 contains 14 residues. CDR3 coding DNA: TGTGCCAGCAGTTACGTGGAGAGAACAGATACGCAGTATTTT. Its protein is CASSYVERTDTQYF.

The CDR3 protein is CASSWTDYEQYF. The CDR3 nucleotides are TGTGCCAGCAGTTGGACAGACTACGAGCAGTACTTC. The chain has TRBV28 and TRBJ2-7; possibly TRBD1 for D (6 bases). CDR3 length: 12 residues. Per germline, CDR1 MDHEN and CDR2 SYDVKM. V was cut by 4 bases and J by 3 bases, with 7 bases left in between.

On this clone itself: The junction and the germline gene differ at one end; a read error may be behind it. V and J are TRBV5-1 and TRBJ1-4; no firm D call. This CDR3 is built from 11 residues. In germline, CDR1 is SGHRS, CDR2 YFSETQ. CDR3 in amino acids: CASTTNEKLFF. The CDR3 coding sequence is TGCGCCAGCACAACTAATGAAAAATTGTTTTTT. The full variable domain, in which reference TRBV5-1 and TRBJ1-4 provide the parts outside the CDR3, is KAGVTQTPRYLIKTRGQQVTLSCSPISGHRSVSWYQQTPGQGLQFLFEYFSETQRNKGNFPGRFSGRQFSNSRSEMNVSTLELGDSALYLCASTTNEKLFFGSGTQLSVL.

The CDR3 region has the DNA TGTGCCAGCAGCGTAGCAGGTCAGAAGGGAGCTTTCTTT. Translating gives CASSVAGQKGAFF. The gene calls are TRBV9 and TRBJ1-1; D remains ambiguous. Germline lookup yields CDR1 SGDLS and CDR2 YYNGEE. The CDR3 loop spans 13 amino acids. The ends were cut back, 0 bases at V and 10 bases at J, with 13 bases in the middle.

The rearrangement joins TRBV18 to TRBJ2-7; TRBD2 might be the D (6 bases). Germline CDR1 is KGHSH and CDR2 is LQKENI. V dropped 0 bases and J dropped 2 bases, with 11 bases sitting between them. This CDR3 comprises 15 residues. Here the CDR3 DNA reads TGTGCCAGCTCACCACCGAGCGGGTCGACCTACGAGCAGTACTTC. Amino acid sequence: CASSPPSGSTYEQYF.

About this clone: One base away lies a much larger clone, so this may be a sequencing read error. The chain is built from TRBV27 and TRBJ1-5; 9 bases agree with TRBD1. Germline V CDR1 and CDR2: MNHEY, SMNVEV (reference sequence). The CDR3 is made up of 16 amino acids. The CDR3 region is CASSLTWTGDNQLQHF. For the CDR3, the DNA is TGTGCCAGCAGTTTAACCTGGACAGGGGACAATCAGCTCCAGCATTTT.